The rows below give T cell receptor beta chains drawn from one sample of a study of T cells after posttransplantation cyclophosphamide. This table comes from immunoSEQ multiplex PCR, and its TCRdb copy is limited to in-frame clones, with some not included. The sample contains fewer than 40,000 clones, none of them singletons. Sequencing was performed on PBMCs. The receptors stem from a woman aged 45-59 years in good health and a related stem cell transplant donor. CDR3s include the opening cysteine and the closing phenylalanine or tryptophan. A D gene is named only where the DNA matches it firmly. A clone size is listed for some rows: how often the clone was seen (once, few, many), or a class if it is expanded.

v_gene	abundance	j_gene	d_gene	CDR3nt	CDR3aa
TRBV7-9	many	TRBJ2-3	TRBD2	TGTGCCAGCACCAACCTACCGGGACTAGATTCAGATACGCAGTATTTT	CASTNLPGLDSDTQYF
TRBV7-3	large	TRBJ2-1	TRBD2	TGTGCCAGCAGCTACGGACTAGGGGCGGATGAGCAGTTCTTC	CASSYGLGADEQFF
TRBV28	many	TRBJ2-4	TRBD1	TGTGCCACCCGACAGGGGGCCTTAAACATTCAGTACTTC	CATRQGALNIQYF
TRBV6-4	many	TRBJ2-2	TRBD2	TGTGCCAGCAGACCGGGACTAGAGACCGGGGAGCTGTTTTTT	CASRPGLETGELFF
TRBV5-1	many	TRBJ2-7	TRBD1	TGCGCCAGCAGCCCACCCGGGACAGAGAATTACGAGCAGTACTTC	CASSPPGTENYEQYF
TRBV30	.	TRBJ1-4	.	TGTGCCTGGAGTGTACAAGAAAAACTGTTTTTT	CAWSVQEKLFF
TRBV29-1	many	TRBJ2-7	TRBD2	TGCAGCGTTGAGACTAGCGGGAGGTGGAAGTACTTC	CSVETSGRWKYF
TRBV18	many	TRBJ2-7	.	TGTGCCAGCTCATCTGTAGCCTACGAGCAGTACTTC	CASSSVAYEQYF
TRBV14	many	TRBJ2-7	.	TGTGCCAGCAGCCAAGTGGCCGAGCAGTACTTC	CASSQVAEQYF
TRBV29-1	.	TRBJ1-2	.	TGCAGCGCTAGGACAGAGACAAACTATGGCTACACCTTC	CSARTETNYGYTF
TRBV12-5	.	TRBJ2-3	TRBD1	TGTGCTAGTGGCCCTGGACAGGGGGACACAGATACGCAGTATTTT	CASGPGQGDTDTQYF
TRBV10-3	many	TRBJ2-7	TRBD1	TGTGCCATCAGGGTGGGACAGGGCTACGAGCAGTACTTC	CAIRVGQGYEQYF
TRBV28	many	TRBJ1-5	.	TGTGCCAGCCAGTATAGCAATCAGCCCCAGCATTTT	CASQYSNQPQHF
TRBV4-1	many	TRBJ2-3	.	TGCGCCAGCAGCCAAGATATGGAATCCACAGTGAGCACAGATACGCAGTATTTT	CASSQDMESTVSTDTQYF
TRBV9	.	TRBJ2-7	.	TGTGCCAGCAGCGACAGGGATCCGACCTACGAGCAGTACTTC	CASSDRDPTYEQYF
TRBV11-2	many	TRBJ2-5	TRBD1	TGTGCCAGCAGCGGTACAGGGGTCCAAGAGACCCAGTACTTC	CASSGTGVQETQYF
TRBV9	many	TRBJ1-3	TRBD1	TGTGCCAGCAGCGTAGGAGGGGGCACATCTGGAAACACCATATATTTT	CASSVGGGTSGNTIYF
TRBV6-5	many	TRBJ2-7	TRBD1	TGTGCCAGCAGTTACCTGCAACAGGGGCTCCGTTACGAGCAGTACTTC	CASSYLQQGLRYEQYF
TRBV27	many	TRBJ1-1	.	TGTGCCAGCAGTTCACTGACAGGATCGGCTTTCTTT	CASSSLTGSAFF
TRBV2	many	TRBJ1-4	.	TGTGCCAGCACAGGCGGGTTTAATGAAAAACTGTTTTTT	CASTGGFNEKLFF
TRBV4-2	many	TRBJ2-7	TRBD2	TGTGCCAGCAGCCAAACGGGGACTAGCGGGACCGAGCAGTACTTC	CASSQTGTSGTEQYF
TRBV29-1	few	TRBJ2-2	TRBD2	TGCAGCGCTGCTACACTAGCGGGAGCCGGGGAGCTGTTTTTT	CSAATLAGAGELFF
TRBV4-1	many	TRBJ1-1	TRBD1	TGCGCCAGCAGCCATCCCCAACAGGGGAAGAACACTGAAGCTTTCTTT	CASSHPQQGKNTEAFF
TRBV12-3/TRBV12-4	few	TRBJ2-2	TRBD2	TGTGCCAGCATCCCCGGGACTAGTTCGGGCACCGGGGAGCTGTTTTTT	CASIPGTSSGTGELFF
TRBV28	.	TRBJ2-7	.	TGTGCCAGCAGACAAACAACGAGCTCCTACGAGCAGTACTTC	CASRQTTSSYEQYF
TRBV7-9	many	TRBJ1-2	.	TGTGCCAGCAGCTTTTTCGGACAGCCGAACTATGGCTACACCTTC	CASSFFGQPNYGYTF
TRBV9	many	TRBJ2-1	TRBD2	TGTGCCAGCAGCGTAGTGGCTAGCGGGAGAGGTGAGCAGTTCTTC	CASSVVASGRGEQFF
TRBV6-5	many	TRBJ2-2	TRBD1	TGTGCCAGCAGTCGAGGGACAGGAACCGGGGAGCTGTTTTTT	CASSRGTGTGELFF
TRBV2	many	TRBJ1-1	.	TGTGCCAGCAGTGCGGACAGTAACACTGAAGCTTTCTTT	CASSADSNTEAFF
TRBV5-6	many	TRBJ2-7	TRBD1	TGTGCCAGCAGCTTCGGACAGGGGGCGGGGGAGCAGTACTTC	CASSFGQGAGEQYF
TRBV4-2	many	TRBJ2-2	TRBD2	TGTGCCAGCAGCCAAGGACTAGCGCCCGGGGAGCTGTTTTTT	CASSQGLAPGELFF
TRBV6-6	many	TRBJ2-1	.	TGTGCCAGCAGTTACTCCGCGGGACTCAGCTACAATGAGCAGTTCTTC	CASSYSAGLSYNEQFF
TRBV7-2	many	TRBJ2-2	TRBD2	TGTGCCAGCAGCTTTGGTCCGGCTAGCGGGAGAGGAAACACCGGGGAGCTGTTTTTT	CASSFGPASGRGNTGELFF
TRBV30	many	TRBJ1-3	.	TGTGCCTGGAGTAAAACGGGTGGAAACACCATATATTTT	CAWSKTGGNTIYF
TRBV5-1	many	TRBJ2-3	TRBD1	TGCGCCAGCAGCTTACGGACAGGGCCAGACACGCAGTATTTT	CASSLRTGPDTQYF
TRBV11-2	many	TRBJ2-1	TRBD2	TGTGCCAGCAGCTCTCTCCGGGGGGCCTACAATGAGCAGTTCTTC	CASSSLRGAYNEQFF
TRBV19	many	TRBJ2-7	TRBD2	TGTGCCAGTGGACTAGCGGGTTCCTACGAGCAGTACTTC	CASGLAGSYEQYF
TRBV11-3	many	TRBJ2-7	TRBD2	TGTGCCAGCAGTACAAGGACTAGCGGATCCTACGAGCAGTACTTC	CASSTRTSGSYEQYF
TRBV7-9	many	TRBJ1-1	.	TGTGCCAGCAGCTCGTACGCGGGGACTGAAGCTTTCTTT	CASSSYAGTEAFF
TRBV19	many	TRBJ1-1	TRBD1	TGTGCCAGTAGTACTCAACAGGGGGCGGACACTGAAGCTTTCTTT	CASSTQQGADTEAFF
TRBV9	many	TRBJ2-1	.	TGTGCCAGCAGCCCCGACTTGCAAGGGGCCGGGAATGAGCAGTTCTTC	CASSPDLQGAGNEQFF
TRBV4-1	many	TRBJ1-1	TRBD1	TGCGCCAGCAGCCAAGCCGGACAGGGACACACTGAAGCTTTCTTT	CASSQAGQGHTEAFF
TRBV10-3	many	TRBJ2-7	TRBD1	TGTGCCATCAGACCGGGACAGGGGTCATGGGAGCAGTACTTC	CAIRPGQGSWEQYF
TRBV12-3/TRBV12-4	many	TRBJ1-2	.	TGTGCCTCAGAAAACAACTATGGCTACACCTTC	CASENNYGYTF
TRBV15	many	TRBJ2-3	TRBD2	TGTGCCACCAGCAGAGGACGTGGGACTAGCAACACAGATACGCAGTATTTT	CATSRGRGTSNTDTQYF
TRBV18	many	TRBJ1-1	.	TGTGCCAGCTCACCGAGCGGGTCCACTGAAGCTTTCTTT	CASSPSGSTEAFF
TRBV6-2/TRBV6-3	few	TRBJ2-2	.	TGTGCCAGCAGTCCCACAGGGACGTGGGTGACCGGGGAGCTGTTTTTT	CASSPTGTWVTGELFF
TRBV5-6	many	TRBJ1-3	.	TGTGCCAGCAGCCCCGAGGGGGCTGGAAACACCATATATTTT	CASSPEGAGNTIYF
TRBV7-9	few	TRBJ2-5	TRBD2	TGTGCCAGCACGCGGGGGGCTGCCCTAAAAGAGACCCAGTACTTC	CASTRGAALKETQYF
TRBV30	many	TRBJ1-3	.	TGTGCCTGGAGTCCAGGCTCTGGAAACACCATATATTTT	CAWSPGSGNTIYF
TRBV19	.	TRBJ2-3	TRBD2	TGTGCCAGTAGTATAGATCGATTCGGACGGACTAGCGGGAGCCTCTATACCACAGATACGCAGTATTTT	CASSIDRFGRTSGSLYTTDTQYF
TRBV27	many	TRBJ2-7	TRBD1	TGTGCCAGCAGTTCGGGACAGGGGTACCACGAGCAGTACTTC	CASSSGQGYHEQYF
TRBV12-3/TRBV12-4	many	TRBJ1-3	TRBD1	TGTGCCAGCAGTATCCGACAGGGAACAGAAAACACCATATATTTT	CASSIRQGTENTIYF
TRBV10-1	many	TRBJ2-7	.	TGCGCCAGCAGTGAGTCGGGGGCCTCCTACGAGCAGTACTTC	CASSESGASYEQYF
TRBV5-1	many	TRBJ1-1	.	TGCGCCAGCAGCCGCGACAGGATGAACACTGAAGCTTTCTTT	CASSRDRMNTEAFF
TRBV5-1	.	TRBJ2-7	.	TGCGCCAGCAGCTTGGGACCCCTAGGGGACGAGCAGTACTTC	CASSLGPLGDEQYF